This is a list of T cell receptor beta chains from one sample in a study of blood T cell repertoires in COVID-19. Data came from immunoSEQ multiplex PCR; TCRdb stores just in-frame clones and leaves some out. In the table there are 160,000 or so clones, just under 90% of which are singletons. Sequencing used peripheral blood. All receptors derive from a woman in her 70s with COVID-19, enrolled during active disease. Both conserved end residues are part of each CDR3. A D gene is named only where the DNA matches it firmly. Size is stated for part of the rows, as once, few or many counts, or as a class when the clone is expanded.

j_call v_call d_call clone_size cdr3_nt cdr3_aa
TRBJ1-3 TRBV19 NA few TGTGCCAGTAGTGAGGGGGACGCTGGAAACACCATATATTTT CASSEGDAGNTIYF
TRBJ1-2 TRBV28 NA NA TGTGCCAGCAGTAGAGCGTCGGGCTACACCTTC CASSRASGYTF
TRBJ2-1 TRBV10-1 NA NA TGCGCCAGCAGTGCCCGGACGGGATACAATGAGCAGTTCTTC CASSARTGYNEQFF
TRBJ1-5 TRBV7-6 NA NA TGTGCCAGCAGCTTAGCGAGGCAGCCGGGTCAGCCCCAGCATTTT CASSLARQPGQPQHF
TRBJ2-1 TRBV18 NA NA TGTGCCAGCTCACCAGCGAGTTACAATGAGCAGTTCTTC CASSPASYNEQFF
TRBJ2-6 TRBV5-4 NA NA TGTGCCAGCAGCTTGGACAGGGCGGCTGGGGCCAACGTCCTGACTTTC CASSLDRAAGANVLTF
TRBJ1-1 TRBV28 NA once TGTGCCAGCAGTTGGGGCTTCACTGAAGCTTTCTTT CASSWGFTEAFF
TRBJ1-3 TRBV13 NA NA TGTGCCAGCAGCCCCCGTAGGCAGGGGCAGACTGGAAACACCATATATTTT CASSPRRQGQTGNTIYF
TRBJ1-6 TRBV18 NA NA TGTGCCAGCTCATCGGGGGGCGGCTCACCCCTCCACTTT CASSSGGGSPLHF
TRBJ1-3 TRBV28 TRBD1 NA TGTGCCAGCAGCTCGACCCAGGGGGCGTTCGCTGGAAACACCATATATTTT CASSSTQGAFAGNTIYF
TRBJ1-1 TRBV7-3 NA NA TGTGCCAGCAGCCCGACACGGATGAACACTGAAGCTTTCTTT CASSPTRMNTEAFF
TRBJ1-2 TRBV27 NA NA TGTGCCAGCAGTTTAAACCAGGGCTATGGCTACACCTTC CASSLNQGYGYTF
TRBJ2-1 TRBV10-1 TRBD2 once TGCGCCAGCAGTTTTAGCGGGGGGGCCGGCAATGAGCAGTTCTTC CASSFSGGAGNEQFF
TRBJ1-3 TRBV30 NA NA TGTGCCTGGAGTGTGGTACAGCCTGGAAACACCATATATTTT CAWSVVQPGNTIYF
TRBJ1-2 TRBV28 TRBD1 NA TGTGCCAGCAGTTTTTGGCAGGGGGCAGGCTATGGCTACACCTTC CASSFWQGAGYGYTF
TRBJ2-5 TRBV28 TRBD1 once TGTGCCAGCAGTTCCCGACAGGGAGTCGAGACCCAGTACTTC CASSSRQGVETQYF
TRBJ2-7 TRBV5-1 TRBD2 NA TGCGCCAGCAGCTTGTACATCGGGGGACTAGCGGGCGGCTCCTACGAGCAGTACTTC CASSLYIGGLAGGSYEQYF
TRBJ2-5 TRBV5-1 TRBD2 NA TGCGCCAGCAGCTTGCTAGCGGGGGGAATAGAGACCCAGTACTTC CASSLLAGGIETQYF
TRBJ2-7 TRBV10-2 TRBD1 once TGCGCCAGCAGTGAGGCGACAGGGGGCAAAGGCTACGAGCAGTACTTC CASSEATGGKGYEQYF
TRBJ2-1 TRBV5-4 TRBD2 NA TGTGCCAGCAGCCCGGGACTAGCGGCGTTTATTAGCTCCTACAATGAGCAGTTCTTC CASSPGLAAFISSYNEQFF
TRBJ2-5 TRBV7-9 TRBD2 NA TGTGCCAGCAGCTTATGGCTGCTAGCGGGGGCCCAAGAGACCCAGTACTTC CASSLWLLAGAQETQYF
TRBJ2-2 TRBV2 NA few TGTGCCAGCAGAGAAGGACGGCTAGTTAGGGGCGGGGAGCTGTTTTTT CASREGRLVRGGELFF